This is a list of T cell receptor beta chains from one sample in a study of T cells after yellow fever vaccination. One entry per CDR3 protein, called by TCRdb with MiXCR from the 5' RACE reads. The table records roughly 340,000 distinct CDR3 sequences, around 3.9% of them present only once. The sequencing here drew on PBMCs, taken 5 days after the yellow fever booster vaccination. Receptors were obtained from a young man who received the YFV17D yellow fever vaccine. The CDR3 runs from the conserved cysteine through the conserved F or W. Fields, in order: V gene, J gene, CDR3 protein.

v_call: TRBV19; j_call: TRBJ2-3; cdr3_aa: CASTIGTASTDTQYF
v_call: TRBV6-2/TRBV6-3; j_call: TRBJ1-5; cdr3_aa: CASSSTRILNQPQHF
v_call: TRBV4-3; j_call: TRBJ2-1; cdr3_aa: CASSQERGSSYNEQFF
v_call: TRBV3-2; j_call: TRBJ2-7; cdr3_aa: CASSQDCTYEQYF
v_call: TRBV4-1; j_call: TRBJ2-5; cdr3_aa: CASSQAVAGDETQYF
v_call: TRBV2; j_call: TRBJ1-2; cdr3_aa: CASGPRGGYTF
v_call: TRBV10-3; j_call: TRBJ2-3; cdr3_aa: CAISRTSGDGDTQYF
v_call: TRBV28; j_call: TRBJ1-5; cdr3_aa: CASTESNQPQHF
v_call: TRBV14; j_call: TRBJ2-3; cdr3_aa: CASSQARASTDTQYF
v_call: TRBV5-8; j_call: TRBJ2-6; cdr3_aa: CASSYYRVGANVLTF
v_call: TRBV20-1; j_call: TRBJ2-1; cdr3_aa: CSASVAGGYYNEQFF
v_call: TRBV3-1; j_call: TRBJ2-3; cdr3_aa: CASSQPGGPSTDTQYF
v_call: TRBV18; j_call: TRBJ1-2; cdr3_aa: CASSRTDRNYGYTF
v_call: TRBV7-9; j_call: TRBJ2-5; cdr3_aa: CASSLGGTETQYF
v_call: TRBV20-1; j_call: TRBJ2-2; cdr3_aa: CSARDLGEELFF
v_call: TRBV29-1; j_call: TRBJ2-5; cdr3_aa: CSVVPIYGGEETQYF
v_call: TRBV7-9; j_call: TRBJ2-5; cdr3_aa: CASSLGLTGETQYF
v_call: TRBV12-3/TRBV12-4; j_call: TRBJ2-5; cdr3_aa: CASSPRGLAKETQYF
v_call: TRBV3-1; j_call: TRBJ2-3; cdr3_aa: CASSHGPEGADTQYF
v_call: TRBV5-1; j_call: TRBJ1-1; cdr3_aa: CASSPRGGGTEAFF
v_call: TRBV7-2; j_call: TRBJ2-1; cdr3_aa: CASSSSNNEQFF
v_call: TRBV15; j_call: TRBJ1-6; cdr3_aa: CATSRGREDSPLHF
v_call: TRBV2; j_call: TRBJ2-2; cdr3_aa: CASRGPPENTGELFF
v_call: TRBV11-3; j_call: TRBJ2-7; cdr3_aa: CASSSGAESYEQYF
v_call: TRBV5-1; j_call: TRBJ2-3; cdr3_aa: CASSIQGAGLDTQYF
v_call: TRBV7-9; j_call: TRBJ2-7; cdr3_aa: CASSFPGAYEQYF
v_call: TRBV5-4; j_call: TRBJ1-1; cdr3_aa: CASESTTGTANTEAFF
v_call: TRBV5-4; j_call: TRBJ2-5; cdr3_aa: CASSPRGIAQETQYF
v_call: TRBV7-9; j_call: TRBJ1-4; cdr3_aa: CASSLPTGATNEKLFF
v_call: TRBV5-5; j_call: TRBJ2-3; cdr3_aa: CASSRNPGQASIPDTQYF
v_call: TRBV7-6; j_call: TRBJ2-3; cdr3_aa: CASTRGERGTSTDTQYF
v_call: TRBV7-3; j_call: TRBJ2-1; cdr3_aa: CASSLTAGQGAYNEQFF
v_call: TRBV19; j_call: TRBJ2-1; cdr3_aa: CASMRQVKGDEQFF
v_call: TRBV18; j_call: TRBJ2-3; cdr3_aa: CASSPPVRTDTQYF
v_call: TRBV4-2; j_call: TRBJ2-2; cdr3_aa: CASSPNAQPGELFF
v_call: TRBV4-3; j_call: TRBJ1-5; cdr3_aa: CASSQGAEQPQHF
v_call: TRBV23-1; j_call: TRBJ2-5; cdr3_aa: CASSPPWAKGETQYF
v_call: TRBV9; j_call: TRBJ2-7; cdr3_aa: CASSVGPGGRTYEQYF
v_call: TRBV5-1; j_call: TRBJ1-1; cdr3_aa: CASSLDGSGWTEAFF